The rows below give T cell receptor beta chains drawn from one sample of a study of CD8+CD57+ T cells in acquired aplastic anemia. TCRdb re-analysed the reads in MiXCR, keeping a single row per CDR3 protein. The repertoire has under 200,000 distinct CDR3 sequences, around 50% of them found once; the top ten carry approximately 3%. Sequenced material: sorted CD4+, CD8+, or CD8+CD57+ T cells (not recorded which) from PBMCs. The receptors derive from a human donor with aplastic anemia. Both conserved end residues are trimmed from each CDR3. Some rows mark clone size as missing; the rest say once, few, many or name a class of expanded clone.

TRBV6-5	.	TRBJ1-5	ASSYQGSQPQH
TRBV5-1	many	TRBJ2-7	ASSPTSGSSYEQY
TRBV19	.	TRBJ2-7	ASSPGGAEEQY
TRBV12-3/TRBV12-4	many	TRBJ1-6	ASHPTGTGGLRLISPLH
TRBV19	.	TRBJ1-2	ASSMGGFNYGYT
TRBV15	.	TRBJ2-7	ATSDLPVRSSGDEQY
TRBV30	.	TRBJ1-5	AWSKVSNQPQH
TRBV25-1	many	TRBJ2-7	ASSESTYQQY
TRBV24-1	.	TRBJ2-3	ATSSTDTQY
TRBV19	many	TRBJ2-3	ASSDRGRGFADTQY
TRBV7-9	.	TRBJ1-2	ASSSLAGRTYGYT
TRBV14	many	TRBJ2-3	ASSQPRPPHTQY
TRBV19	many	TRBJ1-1	ASSDPEPGGPEAF
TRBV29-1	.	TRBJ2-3	SVARDLGATDTQY
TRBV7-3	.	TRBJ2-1	ASSLALAGGGEQF
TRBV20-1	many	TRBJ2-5	SAPASGRQETQY
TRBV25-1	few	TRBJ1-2	ASSEVGSQSYGYT
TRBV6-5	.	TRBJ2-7	ASSNDRVYEQY
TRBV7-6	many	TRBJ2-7	ASSYIHRIFCEQY
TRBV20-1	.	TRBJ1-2	SARQFGGHGYT
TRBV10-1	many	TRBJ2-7	ASRESRVEREQY
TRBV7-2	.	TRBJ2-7	ASSQAGSYEQY
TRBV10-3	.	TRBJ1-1	AISDRIPEAF
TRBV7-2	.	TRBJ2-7	ASSLGVSEQY
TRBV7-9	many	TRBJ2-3	ASSLTGGTDTQY
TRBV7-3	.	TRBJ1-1	ASSKRPGTALNTEAF
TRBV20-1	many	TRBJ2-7	SARDRVGVQGYEQY
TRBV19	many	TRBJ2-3	ASRDTDTQY
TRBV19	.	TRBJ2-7	VSCVWGERCEQY